These T cell receptor beta chains were read from a single sample in a study of CD8+CD57+ T cells in acquired aplastic anemia. TCRdb reprocessed the reads via MiXCR and lists one record per CDR3 protein. The profile shows approximately 130,000 distinct CDR3 sequences, about 50% of them singletons. Sequencing input: sorted CD4+, CD8+, or CD8+CD57+ T cells (not recorded which) from PBMCs. Receptor source: a human donor with aplastic anemia. CDR3s include the opening cysteine and the closing phenylalanine or tryptophan. D genes are given only for firm matches. A row's size may be missing; if present it is once, few, many or a size class.

TGTGCCAGCAGCCTCCACGACGGGGGGATGTTAGGCTACACCTTC CASSLHDGGMLGYTF many TRBV16 15 - TRBJ1-2
TGTGCCGGCAGCCAGGGACAGAGCAATCAGCCCCAGCATTTT CAGSQGQSNQPQHF - TRBV12-3/TRBV12-4 14 TRBD1 TRBJ1-5
TGTGCCAGGCAGAAGAACACTGAAGCTTTCTTT CARQKNTEAFF many TRBV2 11 - TRBJ1-1
TGTGCCAGCAGTTATTCACACAGGGCTGATGAGCAGTTCTTC CASSYSHRADEQFF many TRBV6-9 14 - TRBJ2-1
TGCGCCAGCAGCCAAGATATGGGGTACGAGCAGTACTTC CASSQDMGYEQYF many TRBV4-3 13 - TRBJ2-7
TGTGCCAACAGCTCCGGTAGGGATGGAGCTTTCTTT CANSSGRDGAFF - TRBV5-6 12 - TRBJ1-1
TGTGCCAGCAGCTTGGAGTGGGGGGCAGCTTTCTTT CASSLEWGAAFF - TRBV7-1 12 - TRBJ1-1
TGTGCCAGCAGGGGCTTCAACGAGCAGTACTTC CASRGFNEQYF many TRBV7-9 11 - TRBJ2-7
TGTGCCAGCAGTGAAGAGGTCGGCTGGGGGTTGGAGACCCAGTACTTC CASSEEVGWGLETQYF - TRBV2 16 - TRBJ2-5
TGTGCCAGCAGCTTCGGCGGGGGGGGCTCCTACGAGCAGTACTTC CASSFGGGGSYEQYF medium-sized TRBV7-9 15 TRBD2 TRBJ2-7
TGTGCCAGTAGTATCCGGACAGGACTCGACAATGAGCAGTTCTTC CASSIRTGLDNEQFF once TRBV19 15 TRBD1 TRBJ2-1
TGCAGCGTTGACAGGGAACACACCTTC CSVDREHTF - TRBV29-1 9 - TRBJ1-2
TGTGCCAGCAGCTTCGGCTACGGCACCTACGAGCAGTACTTC CASSFGYGTYEQYF many TRBV7-2 14 - TRBJ2-7
TGCGCCAGCAGTGTGGGTGGGGGACAGGGCGGCAATCAGCCCCAGCATTTT CASSVGGGQGGNQPQHF - TRBV10-1 17 TRBD1 TRBJ1-5
TGTGCCCCCCTGGACGGCTACGAGCAGTACTTC CAPLDGYEQYF - TRBV2 11 - TRBJ2-7
TGTGCCAGTAGACAGACAGGGGGCCGTGAGACCCAGTACTTC CASRQTGGRETQYF - TRBV19 14 TRBD1 TRBJ2-5